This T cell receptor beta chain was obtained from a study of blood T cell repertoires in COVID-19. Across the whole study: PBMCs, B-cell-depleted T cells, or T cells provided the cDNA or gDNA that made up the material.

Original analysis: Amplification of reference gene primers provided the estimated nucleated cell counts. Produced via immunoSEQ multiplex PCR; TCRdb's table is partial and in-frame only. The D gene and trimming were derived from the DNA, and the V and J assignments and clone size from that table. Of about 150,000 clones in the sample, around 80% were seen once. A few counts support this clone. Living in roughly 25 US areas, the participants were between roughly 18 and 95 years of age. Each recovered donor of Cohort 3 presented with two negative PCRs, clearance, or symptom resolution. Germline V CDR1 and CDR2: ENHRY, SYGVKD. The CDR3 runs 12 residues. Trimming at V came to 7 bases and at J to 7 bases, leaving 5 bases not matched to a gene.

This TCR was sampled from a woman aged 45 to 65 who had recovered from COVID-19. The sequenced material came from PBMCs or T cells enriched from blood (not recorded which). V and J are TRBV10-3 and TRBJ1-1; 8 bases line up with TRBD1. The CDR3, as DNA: TGTGCCATCACTGACAGGGGAAATGAAGCTTTCTTT. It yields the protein CAITDRGNEAFF.